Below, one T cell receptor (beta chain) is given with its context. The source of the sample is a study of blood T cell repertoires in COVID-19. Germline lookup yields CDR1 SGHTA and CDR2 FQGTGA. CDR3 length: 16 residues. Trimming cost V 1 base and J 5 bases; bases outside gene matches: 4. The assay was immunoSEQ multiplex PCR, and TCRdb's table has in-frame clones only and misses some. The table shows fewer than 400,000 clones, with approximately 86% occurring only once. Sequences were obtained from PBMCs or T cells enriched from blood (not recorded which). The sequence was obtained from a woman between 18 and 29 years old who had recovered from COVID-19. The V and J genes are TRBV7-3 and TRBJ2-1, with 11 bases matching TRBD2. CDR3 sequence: CASSLIAGGLDNEQFF. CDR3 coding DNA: TGTGCCAGCAGCTTAATAGCGGGGGGGCTGGACAATGAGCAGTTCTTC. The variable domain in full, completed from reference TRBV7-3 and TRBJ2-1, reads GAGVSQTPSNKVTEKGKYVELRCDPISGHTALYWYRQSLGQGPEFLIYFQGTGAADDSGLPNDRFFAVRPEGSVSTLKIQRTERGDSAVYLCASSLIAGGLDNEQFFGPGTRLTVL.